A selection of T cell receptor beta chains follows, all from one sample in a study of blood T cell repertoires in COVID-19. Using immunoSEQ multiplex PCR, the repertoire was profiled, and TCRdb retains in-frame clones only, with some absent. The sample has roughly 80,000 clones; around 89% are singletons. Source material: peripheral blood. These receptors were collected from a woman at least 80 years old with acute or convalescent COVID-19. Both conserved end residues are part of each CDR3. Each record gives: J gene, V gene, D gene, clone size, CDR3 DNA, CDR3 protein. The D gene is left open where the match is weak. Only some rows state a clone size, as once, few, many or a class for expanded clones.

>TRBJ1-2|TRBV7-2|-|-
TGTGCCAGCAGCTCGACCTTCGGGGGGGCCAAAGTCTATGGCTACACCTTC
CASSSTFGGAKVYGYTF
>TRBJ2-2|TRBV10-1|-|-
TGCGCCAGCAGGGGGAGGGGGACCGGGGAGCTGTTTTTT
CASRGRGTGELFF
>TRBJ1-2|TRBV11-2|-|-
TGTGCCAGCAGCCCAATTACAGTTAACTATGGCTACACCTTC
CASSPITVNYGYTF
>TRBJ2-2|TRBV19|-|-
TGTGCCAGTACCCAAGGGGGATACACCGGGGAGCTGTTTTTT
CASTQGGYTGELFF
>TRBJ2-1|TRBV27|TRBD1|few
TGTGCCAGCACCCCAACCGGGACAGGGAACTTCAATGAGCAGTTCTTC
CASTPTGTGNFNEQFF
>TRBJ1-6|TRBV7-2|-|-
TGTGCCAGCAGCTACCCTACAGGGTTTAATTCACCCCTCCACTTT
CASSYPTGFNSPLHF
>TRBJ1-4|TRBV18|-|-
TGTGCCAGCTCACCAGGGGCGGGGAATGAAAAACTGTTTTTT
CASSPGAGNEKLFF
>TRBJ1-1|TRBV19|-|-
TGTGCCAGCCAGTTAGCTCCTATGAACACTGAAGCTTTCTTT
CASQLAPMNTEAFF
>TRBJ2-3|TRBV7-3|TRBD1|-
TGTGCCAGCAGCCAGGACAGGGGCACAGATACGCAGTATTTT
CASSQDRGTDTQYF
>TRBJ2-1|TRBV21-1|-|once
TGTGCCTGCAGCGTCCGTTTATTCTCCTACAATGAGCAGTTCTTC
CACSVRLFSYNEQFF
>TRBJ2-1|TRBV7-9|TRBD2|-
TGTGCCAGCAGAGATTTAGCGGGAGGGTCAGGCAATGAGCAGTTCTTC
CASRDLAGGSGNEQFF
>TRBJ1-4|TRBV15|-|-
TGTGCCACCAGCGGCCGGGGGGCAACTAATGAAAAACTGTTTTTT
CATSGRGATNEKLFF
>TRBJ2-7|TRBV6-1|-|-
TGTGCCAGCAGTGGACAACAGGGCAAGGGTTACTACTACGAGCAGTACTTC
CASSGQQGKGYYYEQYF
>TRBJ2-1|TRBV5-1|-|-
TGCGCCAGCAGCTTGGCGGGGGACTCCTACAATGAGCAGTTCTTC
CASSLAGDSYNEQFF
>TRBJ2-1|TRBV3-1/TRBV3-2|TRBD2|-
TGTGCCAGCAGCCGGACTAGCGGGAGAGGCAATGAGCAGTTCTTC
CASSRTSGRGNEQFF
>TRBJ1-2|TRBV5-4|TRBD1|-
TGTGCCAGCAGCTTTCAGGGGGCGGGAGGCTACACCTTC
CASSFQGAGGYTF
>TRBJ2-1|TRBV6-5|TRBD2|-
TGTGCCAGCAGAGCTAGCGGGGGGGATTCCAATGAGCAGTTCTTC
CASRASGGDSNEQFF
>TRBJ2-2|TRBV9|TRBD2|-
TGTGCCAGCAGCATTAGGACTAGCTCGAACACCGGGGAGCTGTTTTTT
CASSIRTSSNTGELFF
>TRBJ2-2|TRBV7-2|TRBD1|-
TGTGCCAGCAGCTTATGGGACAGGGGCACCGGGGAGCTGTTTTTT
CASSLWDRGTGELFF
>TRBJ1-3|TRBV19|-|-
TGTGCCAGTAGCTTTCCAGGCAGCTCTGGAAACACCATATATTTT
CASSFPGSSGNTIYF